The present entry profiles one T cell receptor (beta chain) with its context. From germline, CDR1 is SGDLS and CDR2 YYNGEE. The CDR3 covers 16 residues. After removal of 3 bases from V and 1 base from J, the junction contained 7 bases not matched to a gene. Primers: 60 Vbeta forward and 13 Jbeta reverse. Produced via immunoSEQ multiplex PCR; TCRdb's table is partial and in-frame only. Found here are about 190,000 clones, 65% to 75% of them singletons; the top ten hold approximately 5%. The sample comes from a study of cytomegalovirus exposure and HLA in healthy donors. The sample taken for sequencing was PBMCs. The V gene is TRBV9, the J gene TRBJ1-1; 9 bases line up with TRBD1. The TCR comes from a young man in good health and CMV-seropositive. CDR3 loop: CASSEALQGANTEAFF. Written as DNA, the CDR3 is TGTGCCAGCAGCGAAGCACTACAGGGGGCGAACACTGAAGCTTTCTTT.